This is a list of T cell receptor beta chains from one sample in a study of CD8 T cells in Susac syndrome. TCRdb processed the immunoSEQ multiplex PCR reads anew with MiXCR; each CDR3 protein has one entry. The top ten clones hold approximately 0.27% of a sample with around 150,000 distinct CDR3 sequences, roughly 94% of them seen once. Sequenced material: CD8+ T cells from PBMCs. The receptor source for this set is a human donor in good health. Each CDR3 is given with its conserved first and last residue. Each record gives: J gene, D gene, V gene, clone size, CDR3 protein, CDR3 DNA. A D gene is named only where the DNA matches it firmly. Some rows mark clone size as missing; the rest say once, few, many or name a class of expanded clone.

>TRBJ2-7|TRBD1|TRBV27|NA
CASSLFMGQGAWEQYF
TGTGCCAGCAGTTTATTTATGGGACAGGGGGCTTGGGAGCAGTACTTC
>TRBJ1-2|NA|TRBV7-6|NA
CASSETESYGYTF
TGTGCCAGCAGCGAGACAGAAAGCTATGGCTACACCTTC
>TRBJ2-7|NA|TRBV7-2|NA
CASSFYRGRGEQYF
TGTGCCAGCAGCTTTTACAGGGGGAGGGGAGAGCAGTACTTC
>TRBJ2-7|NA|TRBV9|once
CASSSPGDEDEQYF
TGTGCCAGCAGCTCACCAGGGGATGAGGACGAGCAGTACTTC
>TRBJ2-5|TRBD1|TRBV7-9|NA
CASSPTDRGDRGTQYF
TGTGCCAGCAGCCCAACCGACAGGGGCGATCGCGGGACCCAGTACTTC
>TRBJ1-2|NA|TRBV30|NA
CAWTDRNYGYTF
TGTGCCTGGACGGACAGAAACTATGGCTACACCTTC
>TRBJ2-7|NA|TRBV7-9|NA
CASSAGQGRDPYEQYF
TGTGCCAGCAGCGCCGGTCAAGGTCGGGACCCCTACGAGCAGTACTTC
>TRBJ2-1|NA|TRBV3-1|once
CASSQEPGITNEQFF
TGTGCCAGCAGCCAAGAACCAGGGATAACGAATGAGCAGTTCTTC
>TRBJ2-5|NA|TRBV7-8|NA
CASSLAQGAETQYF
TGTGCCAGCAGCTTAGCCCAGGGTGCAGAGACCCAGTACTTC
>TRBJ2-1|TRBD1|TRBV9|NA
CASSVEGASSYNEQFF
TGTGCCAGCAGCGTAGAGGGGGCGAGCTCCTACAATGAGCAGTTCTTC
>TRBJ2-3|TRBD2|TRBV12-3/TRBV12-4|NA
CASSGGGVRDTQYF
TGTGCCAGCAGCGGTGGGGGGGTCAGAGATACGCAGTATTTT
>TRBJ2-7|NA|TRBV7-9|NA
CASSLYTYEQYF
TGTGCCAGCAGCTTATATACCTACGAGCAGTACTTC
>TRBJ2-2|NA|TRBV4-2|NA
CASSQTGTPQRELFF
TGTGCCAGCAGCCAAACCGGGACTCCGCAACGGGAGCTGTTTTTT
>TRBJ1-1|TRBD1|TRBV7-9|NA
CASSQPGQGATEAFF
TGTGCCAGCAGCCAACCGGGACAGGGGGCCACTGAAGCTTTCTTT
>TRBJ2-1|NA|TRBV15|NA
CATSRDRTISSYNEQFF
TGTGCCACCAGCAGAGACCGGACTATCAGCTCCTACAATGAGCAGTTCTTC
>TRBJ2-1|TRBD2|TRBV6-2/TRBV6-3|once
CASSYVRLAGDEQFF
TGTGCCAGCAGTTACGTCCGACTAGCGGGAGATGAGCAGTTCTTC
>TRBJ2-2|TRBD1|TRBV6-5|NA
CASSYSTTGTGELFF
TGTGCCAGCAGTTACTCCACGACAGGGACCGGGGAGCTGTTTTTT
>TRBJ2-5|NA|TRBV9|NA
CASSVGSASPGTQYF
TGTGCCAGCAGCGTAGGGTCAGCATCCCCGGGGACCCAGTACTTC
>TRBJ2-7|NA|TRBV29-1|once
CSVGGQIQYF
TGCAGCGTTGGTGGACAGATCCAGTACTTC
>TRBJ1-2|NA|TRBV7-9|NA
CASSPADNFYGYTF
TGTGCCAGCAGCCCAGCAGACAACTTCTATGGCTACACCTTC
>TRBJ2-2|NA|TRBV29-1|NA
CSVEEDGTGELFF
TGCAGCGTTGAAGAAGACGGGACCGGGGAGCTGTTTTTT
>TRBJ2-3|NA|TRBV5-6|NA
CASSFWGRELTDTQYF
TGTGCCAGCAGCTTTTGGGGACGGGAGCTCACAGATACGCAGTATTTT